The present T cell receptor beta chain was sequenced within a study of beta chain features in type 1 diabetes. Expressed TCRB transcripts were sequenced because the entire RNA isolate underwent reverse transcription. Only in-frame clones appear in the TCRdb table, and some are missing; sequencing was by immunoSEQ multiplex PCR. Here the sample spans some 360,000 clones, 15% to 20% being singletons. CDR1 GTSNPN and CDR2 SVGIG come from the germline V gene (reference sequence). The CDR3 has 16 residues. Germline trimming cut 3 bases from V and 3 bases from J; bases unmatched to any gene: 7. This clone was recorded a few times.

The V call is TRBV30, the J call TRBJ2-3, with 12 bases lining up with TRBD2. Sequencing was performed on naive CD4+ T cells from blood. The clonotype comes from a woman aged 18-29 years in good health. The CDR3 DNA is TGTGCCTGGAGCACAGATGGACTAGCGGGAACAGATACGCAGTATTTT. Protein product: CAWSTDGLAGTDTQYF.